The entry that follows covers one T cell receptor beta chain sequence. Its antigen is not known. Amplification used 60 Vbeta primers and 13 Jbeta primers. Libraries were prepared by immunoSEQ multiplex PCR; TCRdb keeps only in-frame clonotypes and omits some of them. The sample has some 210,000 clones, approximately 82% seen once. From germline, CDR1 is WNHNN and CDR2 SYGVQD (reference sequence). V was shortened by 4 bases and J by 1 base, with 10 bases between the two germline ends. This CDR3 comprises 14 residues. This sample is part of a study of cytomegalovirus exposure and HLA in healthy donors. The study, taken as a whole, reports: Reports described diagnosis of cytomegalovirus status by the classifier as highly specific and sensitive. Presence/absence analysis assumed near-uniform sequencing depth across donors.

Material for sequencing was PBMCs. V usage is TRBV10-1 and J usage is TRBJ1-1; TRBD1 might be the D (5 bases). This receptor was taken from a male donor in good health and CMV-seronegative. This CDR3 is CASSAVGQNTEAFF. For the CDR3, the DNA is TGCGCCAGCAGTGCGGTTGGACAGAACACTGAAGCTTTCTTT.